Following are 18 T cell receptor beta chains from one sample sequenced in a study of CD8+ T cells in alopecia areata. The sequencing template was cDNA reverse transcribed from extracted RNA. TCRdb keeps only in-frame clones here, not all; method: immunoSEQ multiplex PCR. The sample has 100,000 to 150,000 clones, around three fifths seen once. The sequencing used CD4+ T cells sorted from blood, collected at week 0. Receptors originate from a human donor with alopecia areata.

This chain connects TRBV28 to TRBJ2-7; a possible D gene is TRBD1 (5 bases). The CDR3 loop spans 13 amino acids. Per germline, CDR1 MDHEN and CDR2 SYDVKM. Deletions cut 2 bases from V and 6 bases from J, with 11 bases between. The CDR3 nucleotides are TGTGCCAGCAGTTTACCGACAGTTGCCGAGCAGTACTTC. The encoded protein is CASSLPTVAEQYF.

A word on this clone: Distinct nucleotide sequences in the sample also encode this CDR3. V is TRBV18 and J is TRBJ2-5; TRBD1 might be the D (6 bases). V was clipped by 3 bases and J by 5 bases, with 10 bases between them. The CDR3 extends over 13 amino acids. Germline lookup yields CDR1 KGHSH and CDR2 LQKENI. The CDR3 DNA reads TGTGCCAGCTCACCCAGGGGCGGGGAGACCCAGTACTTC. This translates into CASSPRGGETQYF.

This clone appeared a few times. Sequence at one end of the junction differs from germline and may be a read error. The V and J genes are TRBV23-1 and TRBJ2-1; D call uncertain. TRBV23-1 belongs to the ORF category, with a function that is uncertain. CDR3 length: 14 residues. CDR3 nucleotides: TGCGCCAGCACTCAAGTGGTCCTCCTAATGGAGCAGTTCTTC. It specifies CASTQVVLLMEQFF.

This clone was observed once. The chain is built from TRBV4-2 and TRBJ2-3; 15 bases fit TRBD2. The CDR3 consists of 17 residues. The V segment lost 4 bases and the J segment 1 base; nucleotides outside the gene matches: 3. Germline CDR1 and CDR2: LGHNA and YNFKEQ. The CDR3 coding sequence is TGTGCCAGCAGCCGAGGGACTAGCGGGAGGCGCACAGATACGCAGTATTTT. It is translated as CASSRGTSGRRTDTQYF.

The chain is built from TRBV5-6 and TRBJ2-5; 7 nucleotides match TRBD2. Germline V gene sequence: CDR1 SGHDT, CDR2 YYEEEE. The CDR3 is 14 residues long. V lost 2 bases to trimming and J lost 5 bases; unmatched junction nucleotides: 6. CDR3 DNA sequence: TGTGCCAGCAGCTTCTCTGCGGGAGTGGAGACCCAGTACTTC. This codes for CASSFSAGVETQYF.

The V gene is TRBV7-6, the J gene TRBJ2-5, with 9 bases lining up with TRBD2. Per germline, CDR1 SGHVS and CDR2 FNYEAQ. The ends lost 0 bases at V and 5 bases at J; junction bases unmatched: 7. The CDR3 consists of 16 residues. As DNA, the CDR3 is TGTGCCAGCAGCTTAGCGCGGGGGGGCCCGGGGGAGACCCAGTACTTC. This encodes CASSLARGGPGETQYF.

This clone occurred a few times. The chain uses TRBV4-3 and TRBJ2-7; 8 nucleotides align to TRBD1. J gave up 4 bases and V 4 bases, and 6 bases lay outside the gene matches. This CDR3 contains 14 residues. Germline V gene lookup returns CDR1 LGHNA and CDR2 YSLEER. The CDR3: CASSRNDRGYEQYF. CDR3 nucleotides: TGCGCCAGCAGCCGAAACGACAGGGGTTACGAGCAGTACTTC.

The V gene is TRBV13, the J gene TRBJ2-5, with TRBD2 identical over 9 bases. V lost 1 base, J lost 4 bases, and 7 bases stayed unmatched. This CDR3 contains 16 residues. Germline CDR1 is PRHDT and CDR2 is FYEKMQ (reference sequence). In DNA form, the CDR3 reads TGTGCCAGCAGCTTAGTCGCGGGGGGGCCCCCAGAGACCCAGTACTTC. Protein sequence: CASSLVAGGPPETQYF.

The chain links TRBV6-6 to TRBJ2-7; D gene ambiguous. Germline V gene lookup returns CDR1 MNHNY and CDR2 SVGAGI (reference sequence). The germline V and J ends were trimmed by 0 bases and 6 bases, with 3 bases remaining between them. The CDR3 consists of 11 residues. In DNA, the CDR3 is TGTGCCAGCAGTTACTCTGGCGAGCAGTACTTC. Its protein is CASSYSGEQYF.

As concerns this clone: The germline gene is not matched at one end of the junction; a read error may be the cause. The rearrangement links TRBV28 to TRBJ2-7, with D tentatively TRBD1 (5 bases). Germline assignment: CDR1 MDHEN and CDR2 SYDVKM. This CDR3 is built from 11 residues. CDR3: CTSSGSQEQYF. CDR3 in DNA: TGTACCAGCTCAGGGTCTCAGGAGCAGTACTTC.

The chain recombines TRBV18 with TRBJ2-5, with 9 bases lining up with TRBD1. V gave up 3 bases and J gave up 4 bases; unmatched junction bases: 3. The CDR3 sequence is 14 residues long. Germline CDR1 KGHSH, CDR2 LQKENI. CDR3 nucleotides: TGTGCCAGCTCACCGGGGACAGGGCCAGAGACCCAGTACTTC. The encoded protein is CASSPGTGPETQYF.

This clone was recorded a few times. Additional DNA sequences in this sample encode the identical CDR3. V and J are TRBV5-1 and TRBJ2-2; the match to TRBD1 covers 10 bases. Germline values: CDR1 SGHRS, CDR2 YFSETQ. After removal of 1 base from V and 4 bases from J, the junction contained 4 bases not matched to a gene. The CDR3 is 16 residues long. CDR3 sequence reads: CASSLPGTGATGELFF. Here the CDR3 DNA reads TGCGCCAGCAGCTTGCCCGGGACAGGGGCCACCGGGGAGCTGTTTTTT.

DNA for the CDR3: TGTGCCAGCAGCAAGGACTGGTACAATGAGCAGTTCTTC. Translating gives CASSKDWYNEQFF. The V gene is TRBV14, the J gene TRBJ2-1; a possible D gene is TRBD2 (5 bases). The CDR3 has 13 amino acids. Germline values: CDR1 SGHDN, CDR2 FVKESK. V lost 5 bases, J lost 4 bases, and 9 bases lay in between.

The chain has TRBV4-3 and TRBJ1-5; possibly TRBD1 for D (5 bases). Germline CDR1 reads LGHNA; CDR2 reads YSLEER. V lost 0 bases and J lost 7, with 13 bases in between. The CDR3 spans 15 residues. The CDR3 loop reads CASSQDPGPRQPQHF. CDR3 DNA sequence: TGCGCCAGCAGCCAAGATCCGGGGCCGAGGCAGCCCCAGCATTTT.

The V gene is TRBV10-3, the J gene TRBJ2-6; TRBD1 aligns across 7 bases. The CDR3 runs to 16 residues. Germline trimming cut 8 bases from V and 0 bases from J; bases unmatched to any gene: 7. Germline assignment: CDR1 ENHRY and CDR2 SYGVKD. The CDR3 spells CAIAWDRSSGANVLTF. CDR3 bases: TGTGCCATCGCATGGGACAGAAGCTCTGGGGCCAACGTCCTGACTTTC.

This clone has more than one count but fewer than ten. The CDR3, as DNA: TGTGCCAGCAGCCAAGATTCAGGGGGCATTACCGGGGAGCTGTTTTTT. This sequence encodes CASSQDSGGITGELFF. The V and J genes are TRBV14 and TRBJ2-2; 8 bases map to TRBD1. Germline trimming cut 0 bases from V and 5 bases from J; bases unmatched to any gene: 5. Germline lookup yields CDR1 SGHDN and CDR2 FVKESK. The CDR3 is 16 amino acids.

The chain links TRBV25-1 to TRBJ2-7, with D uncertain. V lost 2 bases and J lost 5, with 10 bases in between. Germline V gene sequence: CDR1 MGHDK, CDR2 SYGVNS. The CDR3 consists of 13 residues. DNA of the CDR3: TGTGCCAGCAGTGAAAATGGTGGACACGAGCAGTACTTC. Translated, it gives CASSENGGHEQYF.

V gene TRBV9 combines with J gene TRBJ2-3, with 9 bases that match TRBD2. Germline values: CDR1 SGDLS, CDR2 YYNGEE. Losses at the gene ends were 0 bases for V and 5 bases for J; bases not matched to a gene: 10. The length of the CDR3 is 17 residues. In DNA form, the CDR3 reads TGTGCCAGCAGCGTAGGCCTTAGCGGGAGTGGTGGAGATACGCAGTATTTT. Its protein product is CASSVGLSGSGGDTQYF.